The rows below give T cell receptor beta chains drawn from one sample of a study of OX40 agonist ivuxolimab in advanced cancers. Using immunoSEQ multiplex PCR, the repertoire was profiled, and TCRdb retains in-frame clones only, with some absent. The sample lists 70,000 or so clones, around 80% seen once, with 0.9% to 1.2% in the top ten. The sequencing used CD4+ or CD8+ T cells sorted from blood, collected in a trial of the OX40 agonist ivuxolimab. The receptors here all came from an adult with an advanced solid tumor such as melanoma, head and neck, liver or kidney cancer. Both conserved end residues are part of each CDR3. Fields, in order: clone size, J gene, CDR3 length, V gene, D gene, CDR3 DNA, CDR3 protein. The D gene is left open where the match is weak. Clone size is shown for a subset of rows, as once, few, many or a class of expanded clone.

clone_size: NA; j_call: TRBJ2-3; cdr3_length: 16; v_call: TRBV27; d_call: NA; cdr3_nt: TGTGCCAGCAGGGATTTAAGGAATTGGGGAGCAGATACGCAGTATTTT; cdr3_aa: CASRDLRNWGADTQYF
clone_size: once; j_call: TRBJ1-2; cdr3_length: 14; v_call: TRBV5-1; d_call: NA; cdr3_nt: TGCGCCAGCAGACCAACCGGGGGCAACTATGGCTACACCTTC; cdr3_aa: CASRPTGGNYGYTF
clone_size: few; j_call: TRBJ2-3; cdr3_length: 16; v_call: TRBV5-4; d_call: TRBD1; cdr3_nt: TGTGCCAGCAGCATCGGGACAGGAGCTAGCACAGATACGCAGTATTTT; cdr3_aa: CASSIGTGASTDTQYF
clone_size: NA; j_call: TRBJ2-3; cdr3_length: 14; v_call: TRBV19; d_call: NA; cdr3_nt: TGTGCCAGTAGTATTGGGCTGAGCACAGATACGCAGTATTTT; cdr3_aa: CASSIGLSTDTQYF
clone_size: NA; j_call: TRBJ1-1; cdr3_length: 15; v_call: TRBV2; d_call: NA; cdr3_nt: TGTGCCAGCAGTGTGGGGGCTCTTAGGCGCACTGAAGCTTTCTTT; cdr3_aa: CASSVGALRRTEAFF
clone_size: once; j_call: TRBJ2-3; cdr3_length: 13; v_call: TRBV7-2; d_call: NA; cdr3_nt: TGTGCCAGCAGCTTAAGTTTTGGGGATACGCAGTATTTT; cdr3_aa: CASSLSFGDTQYF
clone_size: NA; j_call: TRBJ2-3; cdr3_length: 15; v_call: TRBV5-1; d_call: NA; cdr3_nt: TGCGCCAGCAGCTTGGTGGGGAGAGGAGTAGATACGCAGTATTTT; cdr3_aa: CASSLVGRGVDTQYF
clone_size: NA; j_call: TRBJ2-2; cdr3_length: 13; v_call: TRBV10-3; d_call: TRBD1; cdr3_nt: TGTGCCACCAAGGGGGCAAGGGGCGGGGAGCTGTTTTTT; cdr3_aa: CATKGARGGELFF
clone_size: NA; j_call: TRBJ2-4; cdr3_length: 14; v_call: TRBV6-5; d_call: TRBD1; cdr3_nt: TGTGCCAGCAGCCCCGACAGGGGACAAAACATTCAGTACTTC; cdr3_aa: CASSPDRGQNIQYF
clone_size: once; j_call: TRBJ2-3; cdr3_length: 16; v_call: TRBV7-6; d_call: TRBD2; cdr3_nt: TGTGCCAGCAGCACTGAACTAGCGCTTGGCACAGATACGCAGTATTTT; cdr3_aa: CASSTELALGTDTQYF
clone_size: NA; j_call: TRBJ1-1; cdr3_length: 15; v_call: TRBV27; d_call: TRBD1; cdr3_nt: TGTGCCAGCAGTCCTCGGACAGGGCGGGGCACTGAAGCTTTCTTT; cdr3_aa: CASSPRTGRGTEAFF
clone_size: NA; j_call: TRBJ1-1; cdr3_length: 14; v_call: TRBV6-5; d_call: NA; cdr3_nt: TGTGCCACTCAACAGAGAAGGAGGAACACTGAAGCTTTCTTT; cdr3_aa: CATQQRRRNTEAFF
clone_size: NA; j_call: TRBJ1-2; cdr3_length: 15; v_call: TRBV27; d_call: TRBD1; cdr3_nt: TGTGCCAGCAGTTTCCTACAGGGGCCGTCCTATGGCTACACCTTC; cdr3_aa: CASSFLQGPSYGYTF
clone_size: NA; j_call: TRBJ2-1; cdr3_length: 13; v_call: TRBV6-6; d_call: NA; cdr3_nt: TGTGCCAGCAGCTCCGGCTCTTTCAATGAGCAGTTCTTC; cdr3_aa: CASSSGSFNEQFF
clone_size: NA; j_call: TRBJ1-4; cdr3_length: 16; v_call: TRBV23-1; d_call: NA; cdr3_nt: TGCGCCAGCAGTCAACCACGGGGGGGGACTAATGAAAAACTGTTTTTT; cdr3_aa: CASSQPRGGTNEKLFF
clone_size: NA; j_call: TRBJ1-1; cdr3_length: 14; v_call: TRBV19; d_call: TRBD1; cdr3_nt: TGTGCCAGTACCCCTACAGGGGCGAACACTGAAGCTTTCTTT; cdr3_aa: CASTPTGANTEAFF
clone_size: NA; j_call: TRBJ1-2; cdr3_length: 18; v_call: TRBV19; d_call: NA; cdr3_nt: TGTGCCAGTAGTATAGATTTCCGTGCAGGGTCACAAGCCTATGGCTACACCTTC; cdr3_aa: CASSIDFRAGSQAYGYTF
clone_size: few; j_call: TRBJ1-1; cdr3_length: 12; v_call: TRBV25-1; d_call: TRBD1; cdr3_nt: TGTGCCAGCAGTCCAGGGGGTGATGAAGCTTTCTTT; cdr3_aa: CASSPGGDEAFF
clone_size: NA; j_call: TRBJ2-1; cdr3_length: 15; v_call: TRBV11-3; d_call: TRBD1; cdr3_nt: TGTGCCAGCAGCGGGTGGGACAGGGGGACCAATGAGCAGTTCTTC; cdr3_aa: CASSGWDRGTNEQFF
clone_size: once; j_call: TRBJ2-7; cdr3_length: 13; v_call: TRBV7-2; d_call: TRBD1; cdr3_nt: TGTGCCAGCAGCTCCCAACAGGGGTACGAGCAGTACTTC; cdr3_aa: CASSSQQGYEQYF
clone_size: NA; j_call: TRBJ2-4; cdr3_length: 14; v_call: TRBV5-8; d_call: TRBD1; cdr3_nt: TGTGCCAGCAGCGGAACAGGGGTAGGGAACATTCAGTACTTC; cdr3_aa: CASSGTGVGNIQYF
clone_size: NA; j_call: TRBJ2-1; cdr3_length: 15; v_call: TRBV19; d_call: NA; cdr3_nt: TGTGCCAGTAGGAAAAGCCAATACTCCTACAATGAGCAGTTCTTC; cdr3_aa: CASRKSQYSYNEQFF
clone_size: once; j_call: TRBJ2-1; cdr3_length: 17; v_call: TRBV7-6; d_call: TRBD1; cdr3_nt: TGTGCCAGCAGCTTAAGGGCGGGACAGGGGGCTTACAATGAGCAGTTCTTC; cdr3_aa: CASSLRAGQGAYNEQFF
clone_size: NA; j_call: TRBJ1-1; cdr3_length: 14; v_call: TRBV6-5; d_call: NA; cdr3_nt: TGTGCCACCCACAGATCCAGGAGCGTTACTGAAGCTTTCTTT; cdr3_aa: CATHRSRSVTEAFF
clone_size: NA; j_call: TRBJ2-7; cdr3_length: 14; v_call: TRBV2; d_call: TRBD1; cdr3_nt: TGTGCCAGCAGTGAAGGACAGGGTGGAACGAAGCAGTACTTC; cdr3_aa: CASSEGQGGTKQYF
clone_size: NA; j_call: TRBJ2-2; cdr3_length: 17; v_call: TRBV5-1; d_call: TRBD2; cdr3_nt: TGCGCCAGCAGTCGTTCAAGCGGGGGGGCGAACACCGGGGAGCTGTTTTTT; cdr3_aa: CASSRSSGGANTGELFF
clone_size: NA; j_call: TRBJ1-1; cdr3_length: 14; v_call: TRBV6-1; d_call: TRBD1; cdr3_nt: TGTGCCAGCAGGTCAGGCTGGACAGTGGACAGGGCTTTCTTT; cdr3_aa: CASRSGWTVDRAFF
clone_size: few; j_call: TRBJ2-7; cdr3_length: 13; v_call: TRBV7-2; d_call: NA; cdr3_nt: TGTGCCAGCAGCTTAGGGGGCCACTACGAGCAGTACTTC; cdr3_aa: CASSLGGHYEQYF
clone_size: NA; j_call: TRBJ2-3; cdr3_length: 15; v_call: TRBV7-2; d_call: TRBD2; cdr3_nt: TGTGCCAGCAGCCCCTTAGCGGGGACCACAGATACGCAGTATTTT; cdr3_aa: CASSPLAGTTDTQYF
clone_size: NA; j_call: TRBJ1-2; cdr3_length: 13; v_call: TRBV28; d_call: TRBD1; cdr3_nt: TGTGCCAGCAGTTTAGCAGGGGGTGAAGGCTACACCTTC; cdr3_aa: CASSLAGGEGYTF
clone_size: NA; j_call: TRBJ1-5; cdr3_length: 13; v_call: TRBV19; d_call: NA; cdr3_nt: TGTGCCAGTAGTATACAGATTAATCAGCCCCAGCATTTT; cdr3_aa: CASSIQINQPQHF
clone_size: NA; j_call: TRBJ2-2; cdr3_length: 14; v_call: TRBV30; d_call: NA; cdr3_nt: TGTGCCTGGGGACTTCTCGCGAACACCGGGGAGCTGTTTTTT; cdr3_aa: CAWGLLANTGELFF
clone_size: NA; j_call: TRBJ1-2; cdr3_length: 14; v_call: TRBV29-1; d_call: NA; cdr3_nt: TGCAGCGTTGGTATGGGGTTATCATACTATGGCTACACCTTC; cdr3_aa: CSVGMGLSYYGYTF
clone_size: NA; j_call: TRBJ2-3; cdr3_length: 14; v_call: TRBV5-1; d_call: NA; cdr3_nt: TGCGCCAGCAGCCGCCGAACGGGGACAGATACGCAGTATTTT; cdr3_aa: CASSRRTGTDTQYF
clone_size: NA; j_call: TRBJ2-5; cdr3_length: 15; v_call: TRBV15; d_call: TRBD2; cdr3_nt: TGTGCCACCCGGGAGCGGGGGTTTGCAGGGGAGACCCAGTACTTC; cdr3_aa: CATRERGFAGETQYF
clone_size: NA; j_call: TRBJ2-5; cdr3_length: 14; v_call: TRBV5-1; d_call: TRBD2; cdr3_nt: TGCGCCAGCAGCTTGGCTAGCGGACAAGAGACCCAGTACTTC; cdr3_aa: CASSLASGQETQYF
clone_size: NA; j_call: TRBJ1-6; cdr3_length: 15; v_call: TRBV6-6; d_call: NA; cdr3_nt: TGTGCCAGCAGCCAAACCGGGACGGGGAATTCACCCCTCCACTTT; cdr3_aa: CASSQTGTGNSPLHF
clone_size: NA; j_call: TRBJ2-3; cdr3_length: 14; v_call: TRBV10-2; d_call: NA; cdr3_nt: TGCGCCAGCAGTGAGGAATTGGGCACAGATACGCAGTATTTT; cdr3_aa: CASSEELGTDTQYF
clone_size: NA; j_call: TRBJ1-1; cdr3_length: 16; v_call: TRBV10-2; d_call: NA; cdr3_nt: TGCGCCAGCAGTGAAGTGTCTGGGAGGGGGGAGACTGAAGCTTTCTTT; cdr3_aa: CASSEVSGRGETEAFF
clone_size: NA; j_call: TRBJ2-1; cdr3_length: 14; v_call: TRBV5-8; d_call: NA; cdr3_nt: TGTGCCAGCAGCTACTCTGGGGCAGCTGTTGAGCAGTTCTTC; cdr3_aa: CASSYSGAAVEQFF
clone_size: NA; j_call: TRBJ1-4; cdr3_length: 12; v_call: TRBV5-1; d_call: NA; cdr3_nt: TGCGCCAGCAGCTTGGCTGGTGAAAAACTGTTTTTT; cdr3_aa: CASSLAGEKLFF
clone_size: NA; j_call: TRBJ1-3; cdr3_length: 15; v_call: TRBV12-5; d_call: TRBD1; cdr3_nt: TGTGCTAGTGGTAGCGGACAGGGGGCTGGAAACACCATATATTTT; cdr3_aa: CASGSGQGAGNTIYF
clone_size: NA; j_call: TRBJ1-5; cdr3_length: 14; v_call: TRBV19; d_call: TRBD1; cdr3_nt: TGTGCCAGTAGGACGACAGGGAACAATCAGCCCCAGCATTTT; cdr3_aa: CASRTTGNNQPQHF
clone_size: once; j_call: TRBJ1-1; cdr3_length: 12; v_call: TRBV19; d_call: NA; cdr3_nt: TGTGCCATCAGAAATCCGGACACTGAAGCTTTCTTT; cdr3_aa: CAIRNPDTEAFF
clone_size: NA; j_call: TRBJ2-2; cdr3_length: 17; v_call: TRBV5-6; d_call: NA; cdr3_nt: TGTGCCAGCAGCTTGGTATCGCTAGCCGCGGTCCCCGGGGAGCTGTTTTTT; cdr3_aa: CASSLVSLAAVPGELFF
clone_size: NA; j_call: TRBJ1-3; cdr3_length: 14; v_call: TRBV2; d_call: TRBD1; cdr3_nt: TGTGCCAGCTCCGAGGGGGCCATCGGAAACACCATATATTTT; cdr3_aa: CASSEGAIGNTIYF
clone_size: NA; j_call: TRBJ1-5; cdr3_length: 14; v_call: TRBV2; d_call: NA; cdr3_nt: TGTGCCAGCACCCGGGGGACCGGCAATCAGCCCCAGCATTTT; cdr3_aa: CASTRGTGNQPQHF
clone_size: NA; j_call: TRBJ1-4; cdr3_length: 12; v_call: TRBV28; d_call: NA; cdr3_nt: TGTGCCAGCGTTAGCACTAATGAAAAACTGTTTTTT; cdr3_aa: CASVSTNEKLFF
clone_size: NA; j_call: TRBJ2-7; cdr3_length: 16; v_call: TRBV27; d_call: TRBD1; cdr3_nt: TGTGCCAGCACCCTCGCCGGGACAGGGGGCAGGTACGAGCAGTACTTC; cdr3_aa: CASTLAGTGGRYEQYF
clone_size: NA; j_call: TRBJ2-7; cdr3_length: 13; v_call: TRBV29-1; d_call: NA; cdr3_nt: TGCAGCGCTGACAGCGGCGGGTCCTACGAGCAGTACTTC; cdr3_aa: CSADSGGSYEQYF
clone_size: NA; j_call: TRBJ1-2; cdr3_length: 14; v_call: TRBV29-1; d_call: TRBD1; cdr3_nt: TGCAGCGTTGAAGGGACAGGGACTAGCTATGGCTACACCTTC; cdr3_aa: CSVEGTGTSYGYTF
clone_size: NA; j_call: TRBJ2-7; cdr3_length: 20; v_call: TRBV7-8; d_call: NA; cdr3_nt: TGTGCCAGCAGCTTAACTTCCCGGGCGACGGGACTCAAGAGCTCCTACGAGCAGTACTTC; cdr3_aa: CASSLTSRATGLKSSYEQYF
clone_size: NA; j_call: TRBJ2-1; cdr3_length: 13; v_call: TRBV27; d_call: NA; cdr3_nt: TGTGCCAGCAGTCGGTCATCCCTGAATGAGCAGTTCTTC; cdr3_aa: CASSRSSLNEQFF
clone_size: NA; j_call: TRBJ2-5; cdr3_length: 15; v_call: TRBV7-2; d_call: TRBD1; cdr3_nt: TGTGCCAGCAGCGCTCGACAGGGGAGCCAAGAGACCCAGTACTTC; cdr3_aa: CASSARQGSQETQYF
clone_size: NA; j_call: TRBJ2-1; cdr3_length: 14; v_call: TRBV18; d_call: TRBD1; cdr3_nt: TGTGCCAGCTCACCTGGACAGGGGGGCAATGAGCAGTTCTTC; cdr3_aa: CASSPGQGGNEQFF
clone_size: NA; j_call: TRBJ1-3; cdr3_length: 14; v_call: TRBV6-4; d_call: NA; cdr3_nt: TGTGCCAGCAGGGGACCCTTCTCTGGAAACACCATATATTTT; cdr3_aa: CASRGPFSGNTIYF
clone_size: NA; j_call: TRBJ1-1; cdr3_length: 14; v_call: TRBV2; d_call: NA; cdr3_nt: TGTGCCAGCAGCCCTAGGACAAGCGCCACTGAAGCTTTCTTT; cdr3_aa: CASSPRTSATEAFF
clone_size: NA; j_call: TRBJ1-5; cdr3_length: 15; v_call: TRBV18; d_call: NA; cdr3_nt: TGTGCCAGCTCACCAGGGGATTCGGGCAATCAGCCCCAGCATTTT; cdr3_aa: CASSPGDSGNQPQHF
clone_size: NA; j_call: TRBJ1-5; cdr3_length: 21; v_call: TRBV6-7; d_call: NA; cdr3_nt: TGTGCCAGCAGTTACTCGAGTTTCCGGGTACCCAGGCGTAGGAGCAATCAGCCCCAGCATTTT; cdr3_aa: CASSYSSFRVPRRRSNQPQHF